Listed below are T cell receptor beta chains from one sample, sequenced in a study of T cell clonotyping in hematopoietic cell transplantation. Clones were read by immunoSEQ multiplex PCR, and TCRdb kept only the in-frame ones, dropping some. The sample includes about 4,600 clones, approximately 96% of them seen just once. The specimen was PBMCs, collected 100 days after allogeneic stem cell transplant. Receptors originate from a male patient aged 40 to 55 who had an allogeneic stem cell transplant from a related donor, so the T cells may come from the graft donor. Some clones in this sample may be carry-over from other donors' samples. CDR3s include the opening cysteine and the closing phenylalanine or tryptophan. The D gene is left open where the match is weak. The size field is filled for only some rows; it gives once, few, many or a size class.

j_call clone_size cdr3_length v_call d_call cdr3_nt cdr3_aa
TRBJ1-6 few 14 TRBV6-5 TRBD1 TGTGCCAGCAGTTACAGGGGGCCGAATTCACCCCTCCACTTT CASSYRGPNSPLHF
TRBJ2-7 NA 13 TRBV5-4 NA TGTGCCAGCAGCCCAGGGGCCCCCTACGAGCAGTACTTC CASSPGAPYEQYF
TRBJ2-2 once 14 TRBV27 NA TGTGCCAGCAGTTTCGCCCCGTACTCCGGGGAGCTGTTTTTT CASSFAPYSGELFF
TRBJ2-5 NA 15 TRBV5-1 NA TGCGCCAGCAGCTTGAACTTTCCGGGGCAAGAGACCCAGTACTTC CASSLNFPGQETQYF
TRBJ2-1 NA 15 TRBV7-9 NA TGTGCCAGCAGCGCTCAGGAGAAATCCTACAATGAGCAGTTCTTC CASSAQEKSYNEQFF
TRBJ2-7 NA 16 TRBV6-5 NA TGTGCCAGCAGTTACATGGGCCCAGCGGGTACCTACGAGCAGTACTTC CASSYMGPAGTYEQYF
TRBJ2-3 NA 13 TRBV30 NA TGTGCCTGGGCCAGAAGGAGAGCAGATACGCAGTATTTT CAWARRRADTQYF
TRBJ2-7 NA 16 TRBV5-1 NA TGCGCCAGCAGCTTGGCCGGGCAGGATAACTCCTACGAGCAGTACTTC CASSLAGQDNSYEQYF
TRBJ1-1 NA 10 TRBV20-1 NA TGCAGCGCTGAGGAGGGGTCGTCTTTCTTT CSAEEGSSFF
TRBJ1-6 NA 12 TRBV5-8 NA TGTGCCAGCAGACAGAGCAATTCACCCCTCCACTTT CASRQSNSPLHF
TRBJ2-2 NA 16 TRBV4-1 NA TGCGCCAGCAGGCTCAGCCCGGGGGCCAGCACCGGGGAGCTGTTTTTT CASRLSPGASTGELFF
TRBJ2-1 NA 15 TRBV5-8 NA TGTGCCAGCATCCGCGCTAGGAGCTCCTACAATGAGCAGTTCTTC CASIRARSSYNEQFF
TRBJ1-6 NA 15 TRBV6-1 NA TGTGCCAGCAGTGAAAACCCAGGTAGTAATTCACCCCTCCACTTT CASSENPGSNSPLHF
TRBJ1-2 NA 14 TRBV11-3 NA TGTGCCAGCAGCTTGGAGAATGGCGTGATGGGCTACACCTTC CASSLENGVMGYTF
TRBJ2-3 NA 14 TRBV27 NA TGTGCCAGCACCCCTCTGGGGAGCACAGATACGCAGTATTTT CASTPLGSTDTQYF
TRBJ1-4 NA 10 TRBV10-2 NA TGCGCCAGCGGAGGGGGAAAACTGTTTTTT CASGGGKLFF
TRBJ1-4 NA 14 TRBV29-1 NA TGCAGCGTTCAGGGTGTGATGACTAATGAAAAACTGTTTTTT CSVQGVMTNEKLFF
TRBJ1-1 NA 14 TRBV30 NA TGTGCCTGGAGTCCGACCGGGGTGTGGACTGAAGCTTTCTTT CAWSPTGVWTEAFF
TRBJ2-7 NA 12 TRBV5-1 NA TGCGCCAGCAGCCGTGACGGCTACGAGCAGTACTTC CASSRDGYEQYF
TRBJ2-1 NA 11 TRBV6-6 NA TGTGCCAGCAGTTCTTTGGATGAGCAGTTCTTC CASSSLDEQFF
TRBJ1-6 NA 14 TRBV11-1 NA TGTGCCAGCAGCCCGGGACCGGGCAATTCACCCCTCCACTTT CASSPGPGNSPLHF
TRBJ2-1 NA 13 TRBV29-1 TRBD1 TGCAGCGTTCGGGACAGGGGGGACAATGAGCAGTTCTTC CSVRDRGDNEQFF
TRBJ2-2 NA 13 TRBV30 NA TGTGCCTGGAGAGGGTATTACACCGGGGAGCTGTTTTTT CAWRGYYTGELFF
TRBJ2-1 NA 13 TRBV5-1 NA TGCGCCCAACTGGGGGGCAGGGAGAATGAGCAGTTCTTC CAQLGGRENEQFF
TRBJ2-3 NA 15 TRBV6-6 TRBD2 TGTGCCAGCATAATAGCGGGGGGACGCACAGATACGCAGTATTTT CASIIAGGRTDTQYF
TRBJ2-1 NA 16 TRBV7-8 TRBD2 TGTGCCAGCAGCCTTACTTACGGGAGGGTCTTAAGTGAGCAGTTCTTC CASSLTYGRVLSEQFF
TRBJ1-4 NA 14 TRBV30 NA TGTGCCTGGACCCTACAGACAACTAATGAAAAACTGTTTTTT CAWTLQTTNEKLFF
TRBJ1-5 NA 12 TRBV6-5 NA TGTGCCAGCCGGACAGCCAATCAGCCCCAGCATTTT CASRTANQPQHF
TRBJ2-2 NA 11 TRBV29-1 NA TGCAGCTTCGCGAACACCGGGGAGCTGTTTTTT CSFANTGELFF
TRBJ1-2 NA 16 TRBV4-3 NA TGCGCCAGCAGCCAAGTCGCAGGAGAAACTAACTATGGCTACACCTTC CASSQVAGETNYGYTF
TRBJ1-1 NA 14 TRBV6-6 TRBD1 TGTGCCAGCAGTCGGACAGGGATGGCCACTGAAGCTTTCTTT CASSRTGMATEAFF
TRBJ1-2 NA 16 TRBV11-3 NA TGTGCCAGCAGCGGGGCAGGGAACGGCGACGTCTATGGCTACACCTTC CASSGAGNGDVYGYTF
TRBJ2-3 NA 15 TRBV29-1 NA TGCAGCGTTGAGTCCCAGGGGATAAGCACAGATACGCAGTATTTT CSVESQGISTDTQYF
TRBJ2-7 once 12 TRBV13 NA TGTGCCAGCGTTAGGGCCAGGGGCGAGCAGTACTTC CASVRARGEQYF
TRBJ1-2 NA 14 TRBV4-1 NA TGCGCCAGCAGCCAAGCGTCAGGTAACTATGGCTACACCTTC CASSQASGNYGYTF
TRBJ1-5 NA 16 TRBV19 TRBD1 TGTGCCAGTAGTACCGGGACAGTTTATGGCAATCAGCCCCAGCATTTT CASSTGTVYGNQPQHF
TRBJ1-2 NA 12 TRBV30 NA TGTGCCTGGAGTTTGACAGGCGGAGGCTACACCTTC CAWSLTGGGYTF
TRBJ1-2 NA 14 TRBV7-3 NA TGTGCCAGCAGCCCAGACACCACTAACTATGGCTACACCTTC CASSPDTTNYGYTF
TRBJ2-7 NA 13 TRBV30 NA TGTGCCGCGGACGGTGAGCTCTCCTACGAGCAGTACTTC CAADGELSYEQYF
TRBJ2-2 NA 17 TRBV7-6 TRBD2 TGTGCCAGCAGCTTAGGCAGCGGGGGGCCAGGGACCGGGGAGCTGTTTTTT CASSLGSGGPGTGELFF
TRBJ1-3 NA 13 TRBV19 NA TGTGCCAGTAGTGGGCAGGGTGGAAACACCATATATTTT CASSGQGGNTIYF
TRBJ1-4 NA 16 TRBV5-6 NA TGTGCCAGCAGCCGGGGGAGATTTGCAACTAATGAAAAACTGTTTTTT CASSRGRFATNEKLFF
TRBJ1-5 NA 16 TRBV15 TRBD1 TGTGCCACCAGCAGATCTAGGGGACAGGGAAGGCAGCCCCAGCATTTT CATSRSRGQGRQPQHF
TRBJ1-2 NA 11 TRBV20-1 NA TGCAGTGCCCAGGTTGGAGCGGGCTACACCTTC CSAQVGAGYTF
TRBJ1-2 NA 10 TRBV20-1 NA TGCAGTCCGATCGGGTATGGCTACACCTTC CSPIGYGYTF
TRBJ1-6 NA 16 TRBV11-2 NA TGTGCCAGCAACTTAGCAGGGAGCTCCTATAATTCACCCCTCCACTTT CASNLAGSSYNSPLHF
TRBJ2-3 NA 15 TRBV5-1 NA TGCGCCAGCAGCTTGCCCGGGGCAGGGGTTGATACGCAGTATTTT CASSLPGAGVDTQYF
TRBJ1-6 NA 15 TRBV5-1 NA TGCGCCAGCAGCTCGTCGGGGAACGGGGATTCACCCCTCCACTTT CASSSSGNGDSPLHF
TRBJ1-1 NA 14 TRBV6-5 TRBD1 TGTGCCAGCACCCCCAACAGGGGGAGGACTGAAGCTTTCTTT CASTPNRGRTEAFF
TRBJ1-2 NA 12 TRBV7-9 NA TGTGCCAGCAGCTTAGCGGGGGATGGCTACACCTTC CASSLAGDGYTF